These T cell receptor beta chains were read from a single sample in a study of T cells in Graves' hyperthyroidism and ophthalmopathy. In TCRdb, the multiplex PCR reads were re-called with MiXCR into one record per CDR3 protein. Of around 200,000 distinct CDR3 sequences in the sample, 17% are singletons; the top ten hold 25% to 30%. Sequencing was carried out using blood. The receptors were gathered from a woman between 50 and 59 years old with Graves' hyperthyroidism. CDR3s include the opening cysteine and the closing phenylalanine or tryptophan. Fields, in order: V gene, CDR3 length, D gene, clone size, J gene, CDR3 protein, CDR3 DNA. A D gene is named only where the DNA matches it firmly. Some rows have no size entry. The others give once, few or many, or a class for an expanded clone.

V: TRBV29-1
length: 13
D: TRBD1
size: many
J: TRBJ1-2
CDR3: CSAGSRGQYGYTF
DNA: TGCAGCGCTGGGTCCAGGGGGCAATACGGCTACACCTTC

V: TRBV19
length: 15
D: NA
size: few
J: TRBJ2-3
CDR3: CASSIISAFEDTQYF
DNA: TGTGCCAGTAGTATCATCTCAGCGTTCGAAGATACGCAGTATTTT

V: TRBV6-5
length: 16
D: NA
size: many
J: TRBJ2-7
CDR3: CASSYGSESPGHEQYF
DNA: TGTGCCAGCAGTTACGGGTCAGAGTCCCCGGGACACGAGCAGTACTTC

V: TRBV19
length: 16
D: NA
size: many
J: TRBJ2-7
CDR3: CASSIRAGTLRDEQYF
DNA: TGTGCCAGTAGTATCCGGGCAGGGACCCTACGCGACGAGCAGTACTTC

V: TRBV4-1
length: 13
D: NA
size: NA
J: TRBJ1-5
CDR3: CASSHGPYQPQHF
DNA: TGCGCCAGCAGCCACGGGCCTTATCAGCCCCAGCATTTT

V: TRBV18
length: 14
D: NA
size: many
J: TRBJ2-7
CDR3: CASSPKNVDYEQYF
DNA: TGTGCCAGCTCACCTAAAAACGTCGACTACGAGCAGTACTTC

V: TRBV7-9
length: 14
D: NA
size: many
J: TRBJ2-7
CDR3: CASSLARSDYEQYF
DNA: TGTGCCAGCAGCTTAGCCCGATCCGATTACGAGCAGTACTTC

V: TRBV20-1
length: 13
D: NA
size: NA
J: TRBJ2-1
CDR3: CSARSSPGNEQFF
DNA: TGCAGTGCTAGATCCTCTCCGGGAAATGAGCAGTTCTTC

V: TRBV7-3
length: 15
D: TRBD2
size: many
J: TRBJ2-1
CDR3: CASSFSPGTINEQFF
DNA: TGTGCCAGCAGCTTCTCCCCCGGGACTATCAATGAGCAGTTCTTC

V: TRBV2
length: 13
D: NA
size: many
J: TRBJ1-5
CDR3: CASSEYSNQPQHF
DNA: TGTGCCAGCAGTGAATATAGCAATCAGCCCCAGCATTTT

V: TRBV20-1
length: 12
D: TRBD1
size: NA
J: TRBJ1-2
CDR3: CSATTGLYGYTF
DNA: TGCAGTGCTACGACAGGGCTCTATGGCTACACCTTC

V: TRBV7-6
length: 13
D: NA
size: many
J: TRBJ1-1
CDR3: CASSPGESAEAFF
DNA: TGTGCCAGCAGTCCTGGGGAGAGTGCTGAAGCTTTCTTT

V: TRBV27
length: 13
D: NA
size: many
J: TRBJ1-2
CDR3: CASTTGPNYGYTF
DNA: TGTGCCAGCACCACCGGGCCGAACTATGGCTACACCTTC

V: TRBV3-1
length: 14
D: NA
size: NA
J: TRBJ1-1
CDR3: CASTAGPPDAEAFF
DNA: TGTGCCAGCACCGCGGGGCCCCCGGACGCTGAAGCTTTCTTT

V: TRBV7-9
length: 13
D: NA
size: many
J: TRBJ1-1
CDR3: CASSLGGSDEAFF
DNA: TGTGCCAGCAGCTTAGGTGGGTCAGACGAAGCTTTCTTT

V: TRBV11-2
length: 18
D: TRBD2
size: many
J: TRBJ2-3
CDR3: CASSSLEVAGGEEDTQYF
DNA: TGTGCCAGCAGCTCGCTAGAGGTAGCGGGCGGGGAGGAAGATACGCAGTATTTT

V: TRBV7-6
length: 12
D: NA
size: NA
J: TRBJ2-1
CDR3: CASSIVVYEQFF
DNA: TGTGCCAGCAGCATCGTGGTGTATGAGCAGTTCTTC

V: TRBV20-1
length: 14
D: NA
size: many
J: TRBJ2-3
CDR3: CSAPPDWRGGTQYF
DNA: TGCAGTGCCCCCCCGGACTGGCGGGGAGGTACGCAGTATTTT

V: TRBV20-1
length: 17
D: NA
size: NA
J: TRBJ1-6
CDR3: CSANPVGPSSYNSPLHF
DNA: TGCAGTGCTAACCCCGTGGGCCCTAGCTCCTATAATTCACCCCTCCACTTT

V: TRBV28
length: 15
D: NA
size: many
J: TRBJ2-7
CDR3: CASSLGRRATYEQYF
DNA: TGTGCCAGCAGTTTAGGTAGGAGGGCTACCTACGAGCAGTACTTC

V: TRBV3-1
length: 16
D: NA
size: many
J: TRBJ1-2
CDR3: CASSQTLQGGLYGYTF
DNA: TGTGCCAGCAGCCAAACCCTCCAGGGAGGGCTTTATGGCTACACCTTC

V: TRBV6-1
length: 15
D: NA
size: NA
J: TRBJ1-1
CDR3: CASSPLDTLNTEAFF
DNA: TGTGCCAGCAGTCCCCTTGACACACTGAACACTGAAGCTTTCTTT

V: TRBV7-8
length: 16
D: NA
size: NA
J: TRBJ1-1
CDR3: CASTPGEGRIGTEAFF
DNA: TGTGCCAGCACCCCGGGGGAGGGACGGATTGGCACTGAAGCTTTCTTT

V: TRBV5-1
length: 14
D: NA
size: many
J: TRBJ2-7
CDR3: CASSDVRRSREQYF
DNA: TGCGCCAGCAGCGACGTTCGCAGGAGTCGCGAGCAGTACTTC

V: TRBV11-2
length: 15
D: TRBD2
size: many
J: TRBJ2-1
CDR3: CASSLSGGAYNEQFF
DNA: TGTGCCAGCAGCCTGAGCGGGGGGGCATACAATGAGCAGTTCTTC